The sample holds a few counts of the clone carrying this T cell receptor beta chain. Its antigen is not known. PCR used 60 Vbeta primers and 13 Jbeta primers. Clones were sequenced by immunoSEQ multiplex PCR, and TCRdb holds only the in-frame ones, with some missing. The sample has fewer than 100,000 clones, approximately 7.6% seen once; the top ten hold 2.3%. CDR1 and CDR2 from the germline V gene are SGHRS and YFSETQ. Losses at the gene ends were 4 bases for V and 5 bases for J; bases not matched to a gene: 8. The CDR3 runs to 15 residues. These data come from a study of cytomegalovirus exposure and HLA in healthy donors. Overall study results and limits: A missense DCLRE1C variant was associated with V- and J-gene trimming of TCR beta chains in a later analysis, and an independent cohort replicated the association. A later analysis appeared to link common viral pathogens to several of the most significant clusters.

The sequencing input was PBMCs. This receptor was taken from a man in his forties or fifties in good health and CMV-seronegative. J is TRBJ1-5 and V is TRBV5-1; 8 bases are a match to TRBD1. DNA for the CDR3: TGCGCCAGCAGCGAGACAGGGGAACCTTATCAGCCCCAGCATTTT. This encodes CASSETGEPYQPQHF.